This TCR beta chain appears in the sequencing data of a study of T cells in localized non-small cell lung cancer. Generated by immunoSEQ multiplex PCR, the TCRdb table keeps only in-frame clones and is missing some. Altogether about 2,700 clones are present, about 39% being singletons, with the ten largest covering over 20%. The CDR3 is 17 residues long. Germline loops: CDR1 LNHNV, CDR2 YYDKDF (reference sequence). V shed 0 bases and J shed 1 base, with 12 bases lying between them. This sequence was found in a woman between 40 and 69 years old with stage II squamous cell lung carcinoma. The sample consisted of normal lung tissue next to the tumor, taken before any cancer treatment. The genes are TRBV15 and TRBJ2-2; D not certain. The CDR3 DNA is TGTGCCACCAGCAGAGATCAAACAGCCATGAACACCGGGGAGCTGTTTTTT. Translated, it gives CATSRDQTAMNTGELFF.